This T cell receptor (beta chain) was recovered during a study of blood T cell repertoires in COVID-19. Overall study: Material from acute and convalescent COVID-19 was sourced from the United States, Italy and Spain. T cells, B-cell-depleted T cells, or PBMCs supplied cDNA or gDNA.

While infection was still active, Seattle patients were enrolled and then followed longitudinally. This CDR3 comprises 17 residues. Germline lookup yields CDR1 SGHNT and CDR2 YYREEE (reference sequence). The V end lost 2 bases, the J end lost 10 bases, and 24 bases lay between the germline ends. Original processing methods: Using reference gene primer amplification, nucleated cell counts were estimated. Sequenced by immunoSEQ multiplex PCR; TCRdb stores in-frame clones only, minus some. That table gives V, J and clone size, and the DNA gave D and trimming. The repertoire holds hundreds of thousands of clones, with approximately 88% as singletons.

This receptor was identified in a woman in her 30s with COVID-19, enrolled during active disease. The sequenced sample was peripheral blood. The chain recombines TRBV5-4 with TRBJ1-4; no firm D call. The CDR3 is CASSFSGSFRPSGKLFF. CDR3 nucleotides: TGTGCCAGCAGCTTTTCGGGGTCCTTTCGTCCTTCTGGAAAACTGTTTTTT.